This T cell receptor (beta chain) was identified in a study of CD8+ T cells in alopecia areata. Study conclusions and caveats: Compared with normal scalp, lesional scalp had higher clonality and more expanded CD8+ clones. Normal skin contains resident alphabeta T cells, and these are also sequenced in scalp samples.

The treatment was: oral pan-JAK inhibitor, 5-10 mg twice daily. The ends lost 5 bases at V and 6 bases at J; junction bases unmatched: 7. From germline, CDR1 is SGHTA and CDR2 FQGNSA. The CDR3 spans 14 residues. This clone was observed a handful of times. The antigen is unknown. Once RNA had been extracted, it was reverse transcribed into cDNA to act as the sequencing template. Only in-frame clones appear in the TCRdb table, and some are missing; sequencing was by immunoSEQ multiplex PCR. The sample has 210,000 or so clones; around 65% are singletons. The sequencing used CD4+ T cells sorted from blood, collected at approximately week 44, from a patient treated with tofacitinib. The clonotype comes from a human donor with alopecia areata. V and J are TRBV7-2 and TRBJ2-3, with 8 bases aligning to TRBD1. The CDR3 DNA reads as TGTGCCAGCAGCCTGCACAGGGGGTGGGATACGCAGTATTTT. It is translated as CASSLHRGWDTQYF.